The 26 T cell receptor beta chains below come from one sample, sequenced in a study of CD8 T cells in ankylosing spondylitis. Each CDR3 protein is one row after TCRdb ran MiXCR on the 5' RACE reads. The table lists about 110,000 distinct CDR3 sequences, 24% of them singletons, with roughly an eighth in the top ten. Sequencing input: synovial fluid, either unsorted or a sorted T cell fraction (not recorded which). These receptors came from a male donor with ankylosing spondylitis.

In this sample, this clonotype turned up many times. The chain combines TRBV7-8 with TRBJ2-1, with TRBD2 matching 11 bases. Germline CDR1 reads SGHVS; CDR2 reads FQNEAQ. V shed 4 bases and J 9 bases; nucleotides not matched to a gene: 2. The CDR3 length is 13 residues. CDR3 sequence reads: CASSSLAGGEQFF. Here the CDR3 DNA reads TGTGCCAGCAGCTCTCTAGCGGGGGGTGAGCAGTTCTTC.

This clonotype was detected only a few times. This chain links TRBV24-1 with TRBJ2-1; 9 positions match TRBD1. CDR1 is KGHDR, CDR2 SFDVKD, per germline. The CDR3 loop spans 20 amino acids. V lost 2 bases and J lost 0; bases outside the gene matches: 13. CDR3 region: CATSDSLPRTGDSSYNEQFF. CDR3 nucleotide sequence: TGTGCCACCAGTGATTCCTTACCCCGGACAGGGGATTCCTCCTACAATGAGCAGTTCTTC.

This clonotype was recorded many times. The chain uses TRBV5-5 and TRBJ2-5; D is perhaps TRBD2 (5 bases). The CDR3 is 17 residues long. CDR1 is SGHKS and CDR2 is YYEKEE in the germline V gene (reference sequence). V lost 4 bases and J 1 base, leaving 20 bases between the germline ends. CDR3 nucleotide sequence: TGTGCCAGCAGCCTACCCCCACTACGGGAAGTCCAAGAGACCCAGTACTTC. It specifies CASSLPPLREVQETQYF. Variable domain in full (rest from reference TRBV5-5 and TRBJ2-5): DAGVTQSPTHLIKTRGQQVTLRCSPISGHKSVSWYQQVLGQGPQFIFQYYEKEERGRGNFPDRFSARQFPNYSSELNVNALLLGDSALYLCASSLPPLREVQETQYFGPGTRLLVL.

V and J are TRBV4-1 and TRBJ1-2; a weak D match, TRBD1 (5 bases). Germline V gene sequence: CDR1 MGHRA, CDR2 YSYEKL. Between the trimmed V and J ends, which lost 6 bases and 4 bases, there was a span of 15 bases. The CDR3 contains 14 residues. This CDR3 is CASRFQGPGYGYTF. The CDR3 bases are TGCGCCAGCAGGTTTCAGGGTCCTGGCTATGGCTACACCTTC.

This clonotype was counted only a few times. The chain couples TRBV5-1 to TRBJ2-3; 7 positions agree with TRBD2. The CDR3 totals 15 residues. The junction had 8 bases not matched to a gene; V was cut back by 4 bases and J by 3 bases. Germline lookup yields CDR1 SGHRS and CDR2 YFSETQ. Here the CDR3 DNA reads TGCGCCAGCAGCGGCTCTAGCGGACTAACAGATACGCAGTATTTT. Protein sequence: CASSGSSGLTDTQYF.

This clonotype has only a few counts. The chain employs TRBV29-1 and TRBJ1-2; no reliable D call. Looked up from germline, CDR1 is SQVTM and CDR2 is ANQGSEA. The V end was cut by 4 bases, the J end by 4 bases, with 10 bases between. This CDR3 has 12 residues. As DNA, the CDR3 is TGCAGCGTTGGGTCGGAATCCTATGGCTACACCTTC. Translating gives CSVGSESYGYTF.

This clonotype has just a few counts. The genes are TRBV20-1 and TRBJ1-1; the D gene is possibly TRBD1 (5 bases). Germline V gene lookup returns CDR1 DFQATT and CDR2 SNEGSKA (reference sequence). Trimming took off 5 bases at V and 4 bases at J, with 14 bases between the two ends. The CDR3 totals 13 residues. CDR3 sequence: CSAAQTEFTEAFF. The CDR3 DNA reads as TGCAGTGCTGCCCAGACAGAATTCACTGAAGCTTTCTTT.

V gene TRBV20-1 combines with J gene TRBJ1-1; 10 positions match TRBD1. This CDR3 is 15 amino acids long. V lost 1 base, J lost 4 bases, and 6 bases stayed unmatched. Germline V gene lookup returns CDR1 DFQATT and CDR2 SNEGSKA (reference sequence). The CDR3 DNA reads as TGCAGTGCTAGAGGTCCGGGACAGGGGACCACTGAAGCTTTCTTT. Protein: CSARGPGQGTTEAFF.

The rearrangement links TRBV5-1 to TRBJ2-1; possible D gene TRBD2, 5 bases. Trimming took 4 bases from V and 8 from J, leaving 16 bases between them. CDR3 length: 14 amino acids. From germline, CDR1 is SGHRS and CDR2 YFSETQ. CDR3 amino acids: CASSRGQLSHEQFF. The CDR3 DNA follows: TGCGCCAGCAGCCGAGGGCAACTAAGCCATGAGCAGTTCTTC.

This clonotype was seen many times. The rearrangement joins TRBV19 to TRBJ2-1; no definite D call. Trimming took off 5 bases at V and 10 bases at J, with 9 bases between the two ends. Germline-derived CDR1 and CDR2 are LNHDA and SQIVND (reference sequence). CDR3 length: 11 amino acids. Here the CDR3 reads CASSRSREQFF. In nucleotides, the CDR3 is TGTGCCAGTAGTCGTTCCAGGGAGCAGTTCTTC.

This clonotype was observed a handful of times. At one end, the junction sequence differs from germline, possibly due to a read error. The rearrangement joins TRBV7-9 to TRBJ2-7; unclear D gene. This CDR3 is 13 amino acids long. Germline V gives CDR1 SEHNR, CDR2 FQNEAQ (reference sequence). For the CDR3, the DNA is TGTGCCAGCATCTTAGACGGTTCCTACGAGCAGTACTTC. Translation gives CASILDGSYEQYF.

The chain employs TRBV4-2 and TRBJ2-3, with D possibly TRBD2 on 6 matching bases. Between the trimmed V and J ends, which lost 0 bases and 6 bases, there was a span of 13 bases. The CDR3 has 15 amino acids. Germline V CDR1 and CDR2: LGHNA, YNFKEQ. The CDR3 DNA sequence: TGTGCCAGCAGCCAAGAATGGGACTCCAGGGATACGCAGTATTTT. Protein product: CASSQEWDSRDTQYF.

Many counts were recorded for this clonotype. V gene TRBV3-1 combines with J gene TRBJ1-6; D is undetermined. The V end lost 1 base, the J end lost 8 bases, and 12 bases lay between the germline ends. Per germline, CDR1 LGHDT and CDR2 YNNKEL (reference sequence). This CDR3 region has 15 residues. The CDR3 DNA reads TGTGCCAGCAGCCAAGGGTCAGGCCTAGATTCACCCCTCCACTTT. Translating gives CASSQGSGLDSPLHF.

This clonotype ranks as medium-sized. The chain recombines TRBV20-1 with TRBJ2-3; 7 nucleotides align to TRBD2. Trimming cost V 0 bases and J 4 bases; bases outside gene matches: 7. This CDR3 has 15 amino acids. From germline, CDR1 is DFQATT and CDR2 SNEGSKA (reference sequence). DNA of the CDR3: TGCAGTGCTAGAGATGGGAGGGCGGCGTCAGATACGCAGTATTTT. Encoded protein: CSARDGRAASDTQYF.

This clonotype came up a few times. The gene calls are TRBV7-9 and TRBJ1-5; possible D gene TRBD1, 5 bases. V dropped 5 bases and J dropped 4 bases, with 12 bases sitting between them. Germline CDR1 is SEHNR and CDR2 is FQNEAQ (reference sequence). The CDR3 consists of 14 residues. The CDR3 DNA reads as TGTGCCAGCAGCCGATTACAGGTTAATCAGCCCCAGCATTTT. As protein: CASSRLQVNQPQHF.

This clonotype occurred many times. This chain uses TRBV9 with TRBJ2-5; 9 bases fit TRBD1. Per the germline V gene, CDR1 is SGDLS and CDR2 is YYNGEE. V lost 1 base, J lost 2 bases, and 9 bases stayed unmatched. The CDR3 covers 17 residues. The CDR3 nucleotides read TGTGCCAGCAGCGTAAGGGGGGGGACAGGGCTTCAAGAGACCCAGTACTTC. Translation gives CASSVRGGTGLQETQYF.

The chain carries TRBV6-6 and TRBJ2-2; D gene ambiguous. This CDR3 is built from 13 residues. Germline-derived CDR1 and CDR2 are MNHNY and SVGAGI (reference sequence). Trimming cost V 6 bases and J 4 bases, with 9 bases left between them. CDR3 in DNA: TGTGCCAGCAGCCGCAGTGGCACCGGGGAGCTGTTTTTT. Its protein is CASSRSGTGELFF.

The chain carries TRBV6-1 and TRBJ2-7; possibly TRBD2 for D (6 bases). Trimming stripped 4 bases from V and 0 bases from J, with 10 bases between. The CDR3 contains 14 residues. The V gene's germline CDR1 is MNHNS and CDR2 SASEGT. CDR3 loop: CASSVRESSYEQYF. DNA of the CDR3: TGTGCCAGCAGTGTGCGGGAATCCTCCTACGAGCAGTACTTC.

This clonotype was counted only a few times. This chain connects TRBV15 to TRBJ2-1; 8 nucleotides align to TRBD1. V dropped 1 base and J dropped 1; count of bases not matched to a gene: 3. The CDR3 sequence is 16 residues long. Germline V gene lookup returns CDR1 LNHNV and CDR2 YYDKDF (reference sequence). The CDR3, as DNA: TGTGCCACCAGCAGAGCAGGGGGCGGATCCTACAATGAGCAGTTCTTC. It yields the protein CATSRAGGGSYNEQFF.

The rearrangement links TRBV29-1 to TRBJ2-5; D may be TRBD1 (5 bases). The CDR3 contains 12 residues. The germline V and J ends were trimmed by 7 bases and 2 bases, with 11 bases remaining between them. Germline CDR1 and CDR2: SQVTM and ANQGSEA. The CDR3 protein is CSARTRQETQYF. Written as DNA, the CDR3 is TGCAGCGCCAGGACACGGCAAGAGACCCAGTACTTC.

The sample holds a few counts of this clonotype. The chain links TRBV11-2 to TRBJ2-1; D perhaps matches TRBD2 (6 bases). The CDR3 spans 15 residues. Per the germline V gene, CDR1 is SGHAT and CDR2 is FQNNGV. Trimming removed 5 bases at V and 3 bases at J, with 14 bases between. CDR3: CASSIVGTHYNEQFF. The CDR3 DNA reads TGTGCCAGCAGCATAGTGGGGACTCACTACAATGAGCAGTTCTTC.

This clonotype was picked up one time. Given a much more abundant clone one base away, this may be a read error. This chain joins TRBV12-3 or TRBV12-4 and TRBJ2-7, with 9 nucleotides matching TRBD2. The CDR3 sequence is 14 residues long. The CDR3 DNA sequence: TGTCCCAGCAGTATTAGCGGGAGCTCATACGAGCAGTACGTC. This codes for CPSSISGSSYEQYV.

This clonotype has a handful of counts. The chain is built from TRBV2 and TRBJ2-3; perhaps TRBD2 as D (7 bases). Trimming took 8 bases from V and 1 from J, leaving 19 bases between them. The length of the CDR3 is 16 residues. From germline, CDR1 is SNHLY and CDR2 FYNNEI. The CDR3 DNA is TGTGCCAGCGGGGGGGCTAGCGGAACCCGCACAGATACGCAGTATTTT. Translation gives CASGGASGTRTDTQYF.

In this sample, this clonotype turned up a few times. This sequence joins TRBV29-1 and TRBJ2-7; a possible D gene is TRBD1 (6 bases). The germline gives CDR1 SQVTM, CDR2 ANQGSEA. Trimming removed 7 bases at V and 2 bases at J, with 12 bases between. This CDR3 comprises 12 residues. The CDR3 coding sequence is TGCAGCGCCCAGGGGTGGGCCTACGAGCAGTACTTC. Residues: CSAQGWAYEQYF.

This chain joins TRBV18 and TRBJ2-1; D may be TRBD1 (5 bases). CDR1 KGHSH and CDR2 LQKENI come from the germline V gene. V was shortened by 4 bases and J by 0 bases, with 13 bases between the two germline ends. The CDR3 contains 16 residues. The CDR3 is CASSRLTASSYNEQFF. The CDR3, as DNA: TGTGCCAGCTCACGATTGACAGCTAGCTCCTACAATGAGCAGTTCTTC.

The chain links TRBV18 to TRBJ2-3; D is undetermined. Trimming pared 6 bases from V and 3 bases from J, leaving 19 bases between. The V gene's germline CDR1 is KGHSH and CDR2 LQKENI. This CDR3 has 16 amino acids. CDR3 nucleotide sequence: TGTGCCAGCTCCATTACCCGGCAGTCCGGTACAGATACGCAGTATTTT. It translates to CASSITRQSGTDTQYF. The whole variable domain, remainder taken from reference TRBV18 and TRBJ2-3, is NAGVMQNPRHLVRRRGQEARLRCSPMKGHSHVYWYRQLPEEGLKFMVYLQKENIIDESGMPKERFSAEFPKEGPSILRIQQVVRGDSAAYFCASSITRQSGTDTQYFGPGTRLTVL.